The source of this TCR beta chain is a study of T cell repertoires in cytomegalovirus infection. On the study more broadly: Through public TCR beta signatures, both CMV infection and matching HLA type were indicated. General study results and limits: Cumulated frequencies of public TCR beta families served to identify carriers of CMV plus the relevant HLA. Ex vivo, HLA-C-restricted CMV-specific TCR beta clonotypes prevailed over the rest of the response.

MiXCR, run by TCRdb on the reads, gives a single entry per CDR3 protein. The sample gives 680,000 or so distinct CDR3 sequences, about 40% of which show up once; 2.8% is in the top ten. This clonotype turned up a few times. Its antigen is still unknown. V was clipped by 5 bases and J by 5 bases, with 15 bases between them. This CDR3 spans 15 amino acids. Germline lookup yields CDR1 MDHEN and CDR2 SYDVKM. The source of this sequence is a human donor in good health (CMV status not recorded). Some clones in this sample may be carry-over from other donors' samples. The sample consisted of PBMCs. V usage is TRBV28 and J usage is TRBJ1-4; D might be TRBD1 (6 bases). CDR3 in amino acids: CASSPVDRMNEKLFF. In DNA form, the CDR3 reads TGTGCCAGCAGTCCTGTGGACAGAATGAATGAAAAACTGTTTTTT.